This T cell receptor (beta chain) was recovered during a study of blood T cell repertoires in COVID-19. Study context: The United States, Italy and Spain supplied acute and convalescent COVID-19 samples. PBMCs, B-cell-depleted T cells, or T cells provided the cDNA or gDNA that made up the material.

This CDR3 region has 17 residues. With 4 bases removed from V and 3 bases from J, the gap between germline ends came to 19 bases. Germline V gene sequence: CDR1 SGHKS, CDR2 YYEKEE (reference sequence). This clone was detected once. Per the original methods: How many nucleated cells were present was estimated from reference gene primer amplification. TCRdb keeps only in-frame clones here, not all; method: immunoSEQ multiplex PCR. The V and J calls and the clone size are those of that table, but D and trimming were determined from the DNA. The table shows some 120,000 clones, with approximately 84% occurring only once.

The chain links TRBV5-5 to TRBJ2-2, with a possible D match to TRBD2 (6 bases). The source material was peripheral blood. This TCR was sampled from a man between 65 and 85 years old with active or convalescent COVID-19. In DNA form, the CDR3 reads TGTGCCAGCAGCAGGGAGGCGGCTAGCCTCTACACCGGGGAGCTGTTTTTT. Amino acids: CASSREAASLYTGELFF. Drawing the rest from reference TRBV5-5 and TRBJ2-2, the complete variable domain is DAGVTQSPTHLIKTRGQQVTLRCSPISGHKSVSWYQQVLGQGPQFIFQYYEKEERGRGNFPDRFSARQFPNYSSELNVNALLLGDSALYLCASSREAASLYTGELFFGEGSRLTVL.